A selection of T cell receptor beta chains follows, all from one sample in a study of blood T cells in healthy people across ages. TCRdb re-called the 5' RACE reads through MiXCR, storing one row per CDR3 protein. The table records about 540,000 distinct CDR3 sequences, around 24% of them present only once. The sample was also linked to a second study, of T cells of mothers and their children.

What was sequenced was blood. These receptors originate from a boy between 10 and 17 years old in good health. CDR3s include the opening cysteine and the closing phenylalanine or tryptophan. The order of the fields is CDR3 protein, J gene, V gene.

cdr3_aa: CASSLDTSGEYNEQFF
j_call: TRBJ2-1
v_call: TRBV7-9

cdr3_aa: CAISERRQETQYF
j_call: TRBJ2-5
v_call: TRBV10-3

cdr3_aa: CASSVEQGENYEQYF
j_call: TRBJ2-7
v_call: TRBV6-4

cdr3_aa: CASSYFGTGELFF
j_call: TRBJ2-2
v_call: TRBV6-6

cdr3_aa: CAGLPSTGDGYTF
j_call: TRBJ1-2
v_call: TRBV7-8

cdr3_aa: CASSPTATAYEQYF
j_call: TRBJ2-7
v_call: TRBV7-9

cdr3_aa: CASSRAGTNEKLFF
j_call: TRBJ1-4
v_call: TRBV5-6

cdr3_aa: CSALGDGITGGYTF
j_call: TRBJ1-2
v_call: TRBV29-1

cdr3_aa: CASSPRQGPNSPLHF
j_call: TRBJ1-6
v_call: TRBV5-5

cdr3_aa: CASSGSAAYYEQYF
j_call: TRBJ2-7
v_call: TRBV6-6

cdr3_aa: CASSLGQSNQPQHF
j_call: TRBJ1-5
v_call: TRBV5-6

cdr3_aa: CSARDPSTRLAGGPDTQYF
j_call: TRBJ2-3
v_call: TRBV20-1

cdr3_aa: CASSQTRGGESIYSYEQYF
j_call: TRBJ2-7
v_call: TRBV3-1

cdr3_aa: CASSFRGTGGARVETQYF
j_call: TRBJ2-5
v_call: TRBV5-5

cdr3_aa: CASSYSSGDRETQYF
j_call: TRBJ2-5
v_call: TRBV6-2/TRBV6-3

cdr3_aa: CASSFQAGGGETQYF
j_call: TRBJ2-5
v_call: TRBV7-2

cdr3_aa: CASSLTPDPYGYTF
j_call: TRBJ1-2
v_call: TRBV7-2

cdr3_aa: CASSDARWEKIETQYF
j_call: TRBJ2-5
v_call: TRBV2

cdr3_aa: CASSPGGGGTDAQYF
j_call: TRBJ2-3
v_call: TRBV12-3/TRBV12-4

cdr3_aa: CASSSPGTAKYSYTF
j_call: TRBJ1-2
v_call: TRBV7-2

cdr3_aa: CATSAGTDTGELFF
j_call: TRBJ2-2
v_call: TRBV24-1

cdr3_aa: CASSFGYRGRMGTEAFF
j_call: TRBJ1-1
v_call: TRBV28

cdr3_aa: CASSLSLGLETGEQYF
j_call: TRBJ2-7
v_call: TRBV27